These 14 T cell receptor beta chains were all obtained from the same sample, sequenced in a study of prognosis after radiotherapy for stage I lung cancer. TCR beta CDR3 amplification from genomic DNA was performed by two-round multiplex PCR. TRBV and TRBJ genes each had their own specific primers in first-round PCR. TCRdb re-called the multiplex PCR reads through MiXCR, storing one row per CDR3 protein. This repertoire shows some 38,000 distinct CDR3 sequences, roughly a quarter found once; its top ten account for less than 30%. The sample consisted of PBMCs, taken before or after stereotactic body radiation therapy (not recorded which). Receptors originate from a donor aged 50 or older with non-small cell lung cancer.

This clonotype was seen ten or more times. CDR3 residues: CASSPYPGTNTEAFF. CDR3 sequence (DNA): TGTGCCAGTTCACCCTATCCAGGGACGAACACTGAAGCTTTCTTT. The V and J genes are TRBV6-2 or TRBV6-3 and TRBJ1-1, with a tentative D call TRBD1 (5 bases). The CDR3 sequence is 15 residues long. Germline assignment: CDR1 MNHEY and CDR2 SVGEGT. V dropped 9 bases and J dropped 1 base, with 18 bases sitting between them.

Details on this clonotype: A far larger clone is just one base off, so this is likely a read error. The chain carries TRBV7-8 and TRBJ2-1; 8 positions match TRBD2. V trimming: 3 bases; J trimming: 8 bases; junction bases outside the gene matches: 12. Germline V gives CDR1 SGHVS, CDR2 FQNEAQ. The CDR3 loop spans 16 amino acids. The CDR3 loop is CASSFRRGSGGHEQFF. The CDR3 DNA follows: TGTGCCAGCAGCTTTCGGCGTGGCAGCGGGGGACATGAGCAGTTCTTC.

By share of the sample, this clonotype is medium-sized. The chain combines TRBV5-1 with TRBJ2-1, with no clear D. The V gene's germline CDR1 is SGHRS and CDR2 YFSETQ. Trimming took 1 base from V and 5 from J, leaving 7 bases between them. CDR3 size: 13 residues. The chain's CDR3 is CASSLNLDNEQFF. The CDR3 DNA sequence: TGCGCCAGCAGCTTGAACTTGGACAATGAGCAGTTCTTC.

This clonotype was seen repeatedly, ten times or more. The rearrangement uses TRBV3-1 and TRBJ2-7; 11 bases are shared with TRBD2. Trimming at V came to 3 bases and at J to 2 bases, leaving 6 bases not matched to a gene. This CDR3 contains 16 residues. Per the germline V gene, CDR1 is LGHDT and CDR2 is YNNKEL (reference sequence). CDR3 in DNA: TGTGCCAGCAGCCATCTGATACTAGCGGGGGCCTACGAGCAGTACTTC. This codes for CASSHLILAGAYEQYF.

This clonotype was picked up many times. For the CDR3, the DNA is TGTGCCAGCAGCCCGGACGCTAGCGGGAGTGTCCGCGAGCAGTACTTC. It specifies CASSPDASGSVREQYF. The chain has TRBV5-6 and TRBJ2-7; TRBD2 agrees at 10 bases. J gave up 6 bases and V 4 bases, and 13 bases lay outside the gene matches. CDR1 and CDR2 (germline): SGHDT, YYEEEE. The CDR3 extends over 16 amino acids.

Points on this clonotype: Likely a read error: the CDR3 ends without its conserved phenylalanine or tryptophan. The chain couples TRBV28 to TRBJ1-6, with D tentatively TRBD1 (5 bases). Germline lookup yields CDR1 MDHEN and CDR2 SYDVKM. V lost 5 bases, J lost 2 bases, and 13 bases lay in between. The CDR3 has 16 amino acids. Written as DNA, the CDR3 is TGTGCCAGCAGTGCCGGCGGCAGGGCCTATAATTCACCCCTCCACTTA. Protein sequence: CASSAGGRAYNSPLHL.

The V and J genes are TRBV3-1 and TRBJ2-5; D may be TRBD1 or TRBD2 (5 bases each). The CDR3 is 16 residues long. V lost 1 base to trimming and J lost 7 bases, with 19 bases between them. CDR1 LGHDT and CDR2 YNNKEL come from the germline V gene (reference sequence). The CDR3, as DNA: TGTGCCAGCAGCCAAGCCGGGACGGGTGGACGGGCGACCCAGTACTTC. The encoded protein is CASSQAGTGGRATQYF.

This clonotype was counted ten times or more. The J gene is TRBJ1-2, the V gene TRBV20-1, with no clear D. The germline V gene has CDR1 DFQATT and CDR2 SNEGSKA (reference sequence). The CDR3 totals 12 residues. V lost 6 bases to trimming and J lost 6 bases, with 14 bases between them. The CDR3: CSAPSVTDGYTF. DNA of the CDR3: TGCAGTGCCCCTTCTGTGACGGATGGCTACACCTTC.

This clonotype appeared many times. This chain links TRBV2 with TRBJ2-7, with unresolved D. CDR1 and CDR2 from the germline V gene are SNHLY and FYNNEI. V shed 6 bases and J shed 3 bases, with 3 bases lying between them. This CDR3 is 10 amino acids long. CDR3 amino acids: CASSLYEQYF. CDR3 nucleotides: TGTGCCAGCAGCCTCTACGAGCAGTACTTC.

This clonotype was counted ten times or more. The rearrangement joins TRBV5-6 to TRBJ1-3; D is ambiguous. The CDR3 sequence is 13 residues long. The germline V gene encodes CDR1 SGHDT and CDR2 YYEEEE. V lost 4 bases and J 8 bases, leaving 13 bases between the germline ends. The CDR3 loop reads CASSHSRRDTIYF. The CDR3 DNA is TGTGCCAGCAGCCATTCAAGGCGGGACACCATATATTTT.

Notes on this clonotype: This may stem from a read error, because a much larger clone lies one nucleotide away. The missing conserved phenylalanine or tryptophan at the end of this CDR3 makes a read error likely. The gene calls are TRBV29-1 and TRBJ2-7; the D gene is possibly TRBD1 (6 bases). In germline, CDR1 is SQVTM, CDR2 ANQGSEA. V was trimmed by 3 bases and J by 6 bases, leaving 15 bases between them. The CDR3 has 13 amino acids. The CDR3 protein is CSVEGQGPFEQYI. The CDR3 nucleotides are TGCAGCGTTGAGGGGCAGGGGCCTTTCGAGCAGTACATC.

This clonotype was counted at least ten times. The chain is built from TRBV28 and TRBJ2-4; D ambiguous. Trimming stripped 4 bases from V and 3 bases from J, with 16 bases between. This CDR3 has 16 amino acids. Germline V gene sequence: CDR1 MDHEN, CDR2 SYDVKM. DNA of the CDR3: TGTGCCAGCAGTTCCCTCCGACATACCTACAAAAACATTCAGTACTTC. It specifies CASSSLRHTYKNIQYF.

This clonotype was detected many times. This chain links TRBV7-8 with TRBJ2-3, with D unclear. CDR3 length equals 12 residues. The germline V and J ends were trimmed by 5 bases and 2 bases, with 5 bases remaining between them. Germline lookup yields CDR1 SGHVS and CDR2 FQNEAQ. The CDR3 region is CASSHYTDTQYF. CDR3 in DNA: TGTGCCAGCAGCCACTACACAGATACGCAGTATTTT.

This clonotype occurred many times. V gene TRBV28 combines with J gene TRBJ2-2; TRBD2 might be the D (6 bases). The CDR3 contains 16 residues. Trimming took off 5 bases at V and 2 bases at J, with 15 bases between the two ends. The germline V gene has CDR1 MDHEN and CDR2 SYDVKM. CDR3 region: CASSTGGSVNTGELFF. The CDR3 DNA reads TGTGCCAGCAGTACCGGGGGTAGCGTAAACACCGGGGAGCTGTTTTTT. The full variable domain, completed using reference TRBV28 and TRBJ2-2, is DVKVTQSSRYLVKRTGEKVFLECVQDMDHENMFWYRQDPGLGLRLIYFSYDVKMKEKGDIPEGYSVSREKKERFSLILESASTNQTSMYLCASSTGGSVNTGELFFGEGSRLTVL.